One T cell receptor (beta chain) is described in this entry. Its antigen remains unknown. V was clipped by 3 bases and J by 12 bases; unmatched bases: 8. The length of the CDR3 is 12 residues. Per germline, CDR1 SGHDN and CDR2 FVKESK. The sample comes from a study of T cells in tuberculosis. Overall study findings and caveats: GMM-specific TCRs were nearer to active tuberculosis alpha repertoires, suggesting expansion.

Clones were sequenced by immunoSEQ multiplex PCR, and TCRdb holds only the in-frame ones, with some missing. This table holds 30,000 to 45,000 clones, about 94% found once. This clonotype was sampled from a donor between 10 and 29 years old with latent tuberculosis or without tuberculosis infection. Some clones in this sample may be carry-over from other donors' samples. The V and J genes are TRBV14 and TRBJ2-7; TRBD1 aligns across 7 bases. The sequenced sample consisted of PBMCs. The CDR3 sequence: CASSQTPGQPYV. DNA of the CDR3: TGTGCCAGCAGCCAGACCCCGGGACAGCCGTACGTC.